This T cell receptor beta chain was retrieved from a study of beta chain features in type 1 diabetes. Study-wide context: No patient-donor differences in age, gender, total cells or subset yield. Sorted cells, some 110,000,000 in number, were examined across all samples.

Findings and caveats of the study: Naive, central memory and Treg TCRB repertoires appeared more alike in patients than in healthy donors. In every one of the four CD4+ subsets, TCRB CDR3s were moderately but significantly shorter in Type 1 diabetes patients.

Expressed TCRB transcripts got sequenced, as all isolated RNA was reverse transcribed. Clones were read by immunoSEQ multiplex PCR, and TCRdb kept only the in-frame ones, dropping some. Here the sample spans 250,000 to 350,000 clones, 15% being singletons. The germline V gene encodes CDR1 LNHDA and CDR2 SQIVND (reference sequence). V lost 5 bases, J lost 4 bases, and 14 bases lay in between. CDR3 size: 14 residues. As concerns this clone: Antigen unknown.

It was via CD45RO/CCR7/CD25/CD127/CD95/CD27 that CD4+ naive, central memory, regulatory and stem cell-like memory cells were sorted. Sequenced input: naive CD4+ T cells from blood. The genes are TRBV19 and TRBJ1-1; perhaps TRBD1 as D (5 bases). The clonotype was recovered from a man in his late teens or twenties with type 1 diabetes. Here the CDR3 reads CASSPLLGGTEAFF. As DNA, the CDR3 is TGTGCCAGTAGTCCCCTTCTGGGGGGCACTGAAGCTTTCTTT.